This T cell receptor beta chain was captured in a study of breast tumors, draining lymph nodes, adjacent tissues. General study results and limits: The data were judged consistent with most tumor T cells coming from lymph node and expanding in tumor. Tumors had less TCR diversity than lymph nodes, more than nontumor tissue. Compared with basal-like, luminal-like tumors shared significantly more repertoire with nontumor tissue. The lymph node origin of tumor T cells was framed as consistent with a hypothesis, not demonstrated.

This clonotype was counted a few times. What it recognizes is unknown. CDR3 size: 15 residues. CDR1 MNHEY and CDR2 SVGEGT come from the germline V gene. V was pared by 5 bases and J by 1 base, with 8 bases of the junction left unmatched. Samples came from axillary lymph nodes draining the breast cancer. In TCRdb, the multiplex PCR reads were re-called with MiXCR into one record per CDR3 protein. This table has about 230,000 distinct CDR3 sequences, approximately 29% appearing once. The sequenced sample was axillary lymph node tissue. The clonotype was recovered from a female donor with breast cancer. Some clones in this sample may be carry-over from other donors' samples. This rearrangement joins TRBV6-2 or TRBV6-3 to TRBJ2-7; TRBD2 agrees at 7 bases. In DNA form, the CDR3 reads TGTGCCAGCAGTACCTATAGCGGGCCGTCCTACGAGCAGTACTTC. Its protein product is CASSTYSGPSYEQYF.